A selection of T cell receptor beta chains follows, all from one sample in a study of CD8 T cells in ankylosing spondylitis. TCRdb called the 5' RACE reads again in MiXCR, with one record for every CDR3 protein. The sample consists of a few hundred thousand distinct CDR3 sequences, roughly 25% of them appearing once. The sequenced sample consisted of blood, either unsorted or a sorted T cell fraction (not recorded which). Every receptor here comes from a male donor with ankylosing spondylitis or in good health (not recorded which). Each CDR3 is given with its conserved first and last residue. A D gene is named only where the DNA matches it firmly. Expanded clones are given a class, and other clones once, few, many or no size at all.

v_gene: TRBV7-9
abundance: .
d_gene: TRBD1
j_gene: TRBJ2-2
CDR3aa: CASSYDDRGSGELFF
CDR3nt: TGTGCCAGCAGCTATGACGACAGGGGTTCCGGGGAGCTGTTTTTT

v_gene: TRBV11-1
abundance: once
d_gene: TRBD1
j_gene: TRBJ1-1
CDR3aa: CASRQTGQAQRRGPNTEAFF
CDR3nt: TGTGCCAGCAGACAAACGGGACAGGCCCAAAGACGGGGTCCCAACACTGAAGCTTTCTTT

v_gene: TRBV20-1
abundance: many
d_gene: TRBD2
j_gene: TRBJ2-7
CDR3aa: CSARGVAGDYEQYF
CDR3nt: TGCAGTGCTAGAGGAGTAGCGGGGGACTACGAGCAGTACTTC

v_gene: TRBV12-3/TRBV12-4
abundance: few
d_gene: .
j_gene: TRBJ2-7
CDR3aa: CASSLNSRREQYF
CDR3nt: TGTGCCAGCAGTTTAAACAGTCGTCGGGAGCAGTACTTC

v_gene: TRBV10-3
abundance: .
d_gene: .
j_gene: TRBJ2-1
CDR3aa: CAISGQGEYNEQFF
CDR3nt: TGTGCCATCAGTGGGCAGGGTGAATACAATGAGCAGTTCTTC

v_gene: TRBV5-4
abundance: .
d_gene: .
j_gene: TRBJ2-5
CDR3aa: CASSLGQVAETQYF
CDR3nt: TGTGCCAGCAGCTTGGGACAGGTCGCGGAGACCCAGTACTTC

v_gene: TRBV11-2
abundance: many
d_gene: .
j_gene: TRBJ2-3
CDR3aa: CASSPPRPGFTDTQYF
CDR3nt: TGTGCCAGCAGCCCCCCCAGACCGGGATTCACAGATACGCAGTATTTT

v_gene: TRBV18
abundance: .
d_gene: .
j_gene: TRBJ2-7
CDR3aa: CASSPQFAAGNYEQYF
CDR3nt: TGTGCCAGCTCACCACAGTTTGCGGCAGGGAACTACGAGCAGTACTTC

v_gene: TRBV2
abundance: .
d_gene: .
j_gene: TRBJ2-2
CDR3aa: CASSDFNTGELFF
CDR3nt: TGTGCCAGCAGTGATTTTAACACCGGGGAGCTGTTTTTT

v_gene: TRBV6-1
abundance: many
d_gene: .
j_gene: TRBJ2-3
CDR3aa: CASSPPTADTQYF
CDR3nt: TGTGCCAGCAGTCCTCCCACGGCAGATACGCAGTATTTT

v_gene: TRBV10-3
abundance: .
d_gene: TRBD2
j_gene: TRBJ2-7
CDR3aa: CAISATSGATYEQYF
CDR3nt: TGTGCCATCAGTGCGACTAGCGGGGCGACCTACGAGCAGTACTTC

v_gene: TRBV20-1
abundance: many
d_gene: TRBD2
j_gene: TRBJ2-3
CDR3aa: CSARTGTRIVYF
CDR3nt: TGCAGTGCTAGAACAGGGACTAGAATTGTGTATTTT

v_gene: TRBV10-3
abundance: many
d_gene: TRBD2
j_gene: TRBJ2-1
CDR3aa: CAISERVAGSHEQFF
CDR3nt: TGTGCCATCAGTGAGAGGGTAGCGGGGTCTCATGAGCAGTTCTTC

v_gene: TRBV20-1
abundance: many
d_gene: TRBD2
j_gene: TRBJ2-7
CDR3aa: CSASGGLAPYEQYF
CDR3nt: TGCAGTGCTAGTGGGGGACTAGCCCCCTACGAGCAGTACTTC

v_gene: TRBV2
abundance: .
d_gene: .
j_gene: TRBJ2-5
CDR3aa: CASSQLRVQETQYF
CDR3nt: TGTGCCAGCAGTCAGCTTAGGGTCCAAGAGACCCAGTACTTC

v_gene: TRBV7-3
abundance: many
d_gene: .
j_gene: TRBJ1-6
CDR3aa: CASSFAIESPLHF
CDR3nt: TGTGCCAGCAGCTTCGCCATCGAATCACCCCTCCACTTT

v_gene: TRBV27
abundance: few
d_gene: TRBD1
j_gene: TRBJ1-2
CDR3aa: CASSYAGGWGYTF
CDR3nt: TGTGCCAGCAGTTATGCAGGGGGTTGGGGCTACACCTTC